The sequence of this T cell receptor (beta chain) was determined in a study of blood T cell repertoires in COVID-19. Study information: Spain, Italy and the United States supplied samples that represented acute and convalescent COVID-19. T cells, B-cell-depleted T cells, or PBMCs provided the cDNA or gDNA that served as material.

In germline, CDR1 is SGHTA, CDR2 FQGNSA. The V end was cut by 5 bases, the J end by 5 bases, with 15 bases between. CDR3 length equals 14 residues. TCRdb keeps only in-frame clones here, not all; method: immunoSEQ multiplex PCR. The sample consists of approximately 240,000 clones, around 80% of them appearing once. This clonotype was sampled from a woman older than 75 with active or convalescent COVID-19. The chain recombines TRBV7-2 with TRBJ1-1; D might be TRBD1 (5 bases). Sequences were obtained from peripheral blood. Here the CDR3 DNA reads TGTGCCAGCAGCCCAAGGCGGGGGGAAACTGAAGCTTTCTTT. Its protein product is CASSPRRGETEAFF.